This T cell receptor (beta chain) appears in the sequencing data of a study of T cells in Graves' hyperthyroidism and ophthalmopathy. CDR1 is SGHDN, CDR2 FVKESK, per germline. The length of the CDR3 is 13 residues. Deletions cut 4 bases from V and 0 bases from J, with 6 bases between. PBMCs were derived from about 10 ml fresh peripheral blood. Amplified regions were TCR beta CDR3 sequences from RNA transcripts. An initial round of RT-PCR targeting the TCR CDR3 relied on the HTBI primer set. TCRdb independently ran MiXCR on the multiplex PCR reads; one entry per CDR3 protein. The sample holds about 200,000 distinct CDR3 sequences, about 15% seen once.

Sequencing was done on a sample of blood. The sequence was collected from a woman aged 45 to 65 with Graves' hyperthyroidism. The chain joins TRBV14 to TRBJ1-1; D remains ambiguous. Here the CDR3 reads CASSPWMNTEAFF. CDR3 DNA: TGTGCCAGCAGCCCCTGGATGAACACTGAAGCTTTCTTT.